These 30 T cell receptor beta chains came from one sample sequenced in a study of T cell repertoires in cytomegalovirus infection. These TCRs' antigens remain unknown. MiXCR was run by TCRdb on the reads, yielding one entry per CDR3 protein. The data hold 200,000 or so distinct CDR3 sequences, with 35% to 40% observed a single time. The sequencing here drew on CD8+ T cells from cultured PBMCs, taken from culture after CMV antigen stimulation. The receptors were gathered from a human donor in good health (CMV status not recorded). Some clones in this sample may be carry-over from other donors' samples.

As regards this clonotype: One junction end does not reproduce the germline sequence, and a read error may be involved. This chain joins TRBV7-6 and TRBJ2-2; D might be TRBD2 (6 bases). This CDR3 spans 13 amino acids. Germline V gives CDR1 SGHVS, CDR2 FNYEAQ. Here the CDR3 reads CAITGFQGGEQFF. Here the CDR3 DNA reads TGTGCCATCACGGGGTTTCAGGGCGGGGAGCAGTTTTTT.

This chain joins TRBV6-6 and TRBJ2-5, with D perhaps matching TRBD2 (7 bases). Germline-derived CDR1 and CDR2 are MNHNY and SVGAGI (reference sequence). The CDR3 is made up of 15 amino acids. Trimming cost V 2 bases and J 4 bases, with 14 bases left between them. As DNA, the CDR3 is TGTGCCAGCAGTTACAGTTTCGGGGGGCCAGAGACCCAGTACTTC. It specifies CASSYSFGGPETQYF.

CDR3 nucleotides: TGTGCCAGCAGCTTCGGGACTGTACACACCGGGGAGCTGTTTTTT. Translating gives CASSFGTVHTGELFF. This rearrangement joins TRBV7-6 to TRBJ2-2, with D possibly being TRBD2 (6 bases). Germline V lookup: CDR1 SGHVS, CDR2 FNYEAQ. The V gene lost 3 bases and the J gene lost 3 bases, with 11 bases spanning the gap. The CDR3 runs 15 residues. Complete variable domain (other parts from reference TRBV7-6 and TRBJ2-2): GAGVSQSPRYKVTKRGQDVALRCDPISGHVSLYWYRQALGQGPEFLTYFNYEAQQDKSGLPNDRFSAERPEGSISTLTIQRTEQRDSAMYRCASSFGTVHTGELFFGEGSRLTVL.

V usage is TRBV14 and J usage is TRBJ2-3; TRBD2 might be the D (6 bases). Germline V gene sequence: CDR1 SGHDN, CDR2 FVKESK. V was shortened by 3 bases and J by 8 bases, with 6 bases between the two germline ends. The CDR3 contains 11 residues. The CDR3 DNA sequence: TGTGCCAGCAGCCAGGGGGGTACGCAGTATTTT. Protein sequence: CASSQGGTQYF.

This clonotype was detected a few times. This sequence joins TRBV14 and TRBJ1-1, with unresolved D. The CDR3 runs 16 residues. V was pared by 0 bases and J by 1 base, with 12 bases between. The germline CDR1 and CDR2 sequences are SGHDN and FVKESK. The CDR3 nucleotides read TGTGCCAGCAGCCAAGATTTTTGGGCTACGAACACTGAAGCTTTCTTT. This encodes CASSQDFWATNTEAFF.

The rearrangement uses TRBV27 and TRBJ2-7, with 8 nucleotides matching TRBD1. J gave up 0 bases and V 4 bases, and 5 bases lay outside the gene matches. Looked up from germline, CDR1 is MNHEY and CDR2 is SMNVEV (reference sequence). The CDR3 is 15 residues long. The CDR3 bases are TGTGCCAGCAGTTCGACAGGGGACAGCTCCTACGAGCAGTACTTC. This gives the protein CASSSTGDSSYEQYF.

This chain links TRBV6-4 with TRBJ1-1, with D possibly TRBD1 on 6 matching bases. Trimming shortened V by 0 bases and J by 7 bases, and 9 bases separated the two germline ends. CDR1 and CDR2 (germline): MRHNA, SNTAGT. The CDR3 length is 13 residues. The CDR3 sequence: CASSDSTTGEAFF. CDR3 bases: TGTGCCAGCAGTGACTCTACGACAGGTGAAGCTTTCTTT.

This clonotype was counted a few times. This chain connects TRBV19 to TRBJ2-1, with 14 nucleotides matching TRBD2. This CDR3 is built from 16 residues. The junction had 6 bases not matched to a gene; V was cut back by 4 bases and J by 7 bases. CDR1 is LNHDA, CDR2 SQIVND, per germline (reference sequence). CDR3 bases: TGTGCCAGTAGTAGACTAGCGGGAGGGATGATTAATGAGCAGTTCTTC. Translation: CASSRLAGGMINEQFF. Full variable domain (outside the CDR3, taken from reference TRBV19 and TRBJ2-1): DGGITQSPKYLFRKEGQNVTLSCEQNLNHDAMYWYRQDPGQGLRLIYYSQIVNDFQKGDIAEGYSVSREKKESFPLTVTSAQKNPTAFYLCASSRLAGGMINEQFFGPGTRLTVL.

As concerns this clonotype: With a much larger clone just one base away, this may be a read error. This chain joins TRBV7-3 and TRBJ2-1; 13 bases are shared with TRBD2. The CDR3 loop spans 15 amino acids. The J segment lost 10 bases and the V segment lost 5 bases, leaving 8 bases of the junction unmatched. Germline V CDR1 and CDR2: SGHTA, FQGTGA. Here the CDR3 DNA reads TGTGCCAGCAGCACTAGCGGGAGGGCCGAGGAGGAGCAGTTCTTC. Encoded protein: CASSTSGRAEEEQFF.

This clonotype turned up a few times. This chain's CDR3 is CASSMVNTEAFF. CDR3 nucleotides: TGTGCCAGCAGCATGGTGAACACTGAAGCTTTCTTT. The chain couples TRBV6-1 to TRBJ1-1, with D uncertain. In germline, CDR1 is MNHNS, CDR2 SASEGT. V was clipped by 6 bases and J by 0 bases, with 5 bases between them. The CDR3 covers 12 residues.

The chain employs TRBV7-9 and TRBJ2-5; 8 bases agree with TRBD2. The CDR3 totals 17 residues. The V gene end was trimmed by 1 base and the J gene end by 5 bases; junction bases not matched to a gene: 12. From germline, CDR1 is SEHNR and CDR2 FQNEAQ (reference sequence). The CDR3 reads CASSLGRARGEKETQYF. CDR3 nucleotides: TGTGCCAGCAGCTTAGGTCGGGCGCGGGGGGAAAAGGAGACCCAGTACTTC.

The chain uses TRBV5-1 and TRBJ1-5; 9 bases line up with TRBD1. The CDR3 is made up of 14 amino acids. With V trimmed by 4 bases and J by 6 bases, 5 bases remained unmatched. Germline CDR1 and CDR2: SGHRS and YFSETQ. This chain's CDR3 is CASSQTGGGQPQHF. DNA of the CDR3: TGCGCCAGCAGCCAGACAGGGGGTGGTCAGCCCCAGCATTTT.

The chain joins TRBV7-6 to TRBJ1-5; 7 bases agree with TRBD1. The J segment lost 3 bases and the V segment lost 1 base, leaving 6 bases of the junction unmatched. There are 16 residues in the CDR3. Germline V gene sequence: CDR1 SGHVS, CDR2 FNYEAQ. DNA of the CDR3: TGTGCCAGCAGCTTAGATTCGGGACAGAACAATCAGCCCCAGCATTTT. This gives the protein CASSLDSGQNNQPQHF.

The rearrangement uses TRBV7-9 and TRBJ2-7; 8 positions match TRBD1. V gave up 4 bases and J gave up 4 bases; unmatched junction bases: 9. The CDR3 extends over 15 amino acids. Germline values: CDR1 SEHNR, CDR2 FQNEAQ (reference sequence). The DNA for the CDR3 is TGTGCCAGCAGCTCCTCCTCGGGACAGGCTTACGAGCAGTACTTC. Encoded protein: CASSSSSGQAYEQYF.

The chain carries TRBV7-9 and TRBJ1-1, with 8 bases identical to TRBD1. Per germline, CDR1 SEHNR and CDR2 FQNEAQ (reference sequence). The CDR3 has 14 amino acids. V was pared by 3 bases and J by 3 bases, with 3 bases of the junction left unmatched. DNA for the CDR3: TGTGCCAGCAGCTTGACAGGGGAGGACACTGAAGCTTTCTTT. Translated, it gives CASSLTGEDTEAFF. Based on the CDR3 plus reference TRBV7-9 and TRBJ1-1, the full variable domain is DTGVSQNPRHKITKRGQNVTFRCDPISEHNRLYWYRQTLGQGPEFLTYFQNEAQLEKSRLLSDRFSAERPKGSFSTLEIQRTEQGDSAMYLCASSLTGEDTEAFFGQGTRLTVV.

DNA for the CDR3: TGTGCCAGCAGTGATGCAACGGGGGAGCAGTACTTC. Protein: CASSDATGEQYF. The chain uses TRBV2 and TRBJ2-7, with a tentative D call TRBD2 (5 bases). Germline lookup yields CDR1 SNHLY and CDR2 FYNNEI. V lost 3 bases and J 7 bases, leaving 10 bases between the germline ends. This CDR3 spans 12 amino acids. Variable domain in full (rest from reference TRBV2 and TRBJ2-7): EPEVTQTPSHQVTQMGQEVILRCVPISNHLYFYWYRQILGQKVEFLVSFYNNEISEKSEIFDDQFSVERPDGSNFTLKIRSTKLEDSAMYFCASSDATGEQYFGPGTRLTVT.

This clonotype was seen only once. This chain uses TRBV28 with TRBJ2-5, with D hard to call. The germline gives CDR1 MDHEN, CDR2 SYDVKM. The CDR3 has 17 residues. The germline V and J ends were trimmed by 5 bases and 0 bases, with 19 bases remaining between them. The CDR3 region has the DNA TGTGCCAGCAGTCTCCAGACGGCGGAATCCTACCAAGAGACCCAGTACTTC. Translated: CASSLQTAESYQETQYF. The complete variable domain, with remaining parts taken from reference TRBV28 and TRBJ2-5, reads DVKVTQSSRYLVKRTGEKVFLECVQDMDHENMFWYRQDPGLGLRLIYFSYDVKMKEKGDIPEGYSVSREKKERFSLILESASTNQTSMYLCASSLQTAESYQETQYFGPGTRLLVL.

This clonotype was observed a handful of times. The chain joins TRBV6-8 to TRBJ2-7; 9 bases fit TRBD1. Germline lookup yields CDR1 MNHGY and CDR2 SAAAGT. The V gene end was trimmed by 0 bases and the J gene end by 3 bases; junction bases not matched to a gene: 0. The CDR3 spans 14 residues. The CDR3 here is CASSYSDRGYEQYF. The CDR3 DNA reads TGTGCCAGCAGTTACTCGGACAGGGGCTACGAGCAGTACTTC.

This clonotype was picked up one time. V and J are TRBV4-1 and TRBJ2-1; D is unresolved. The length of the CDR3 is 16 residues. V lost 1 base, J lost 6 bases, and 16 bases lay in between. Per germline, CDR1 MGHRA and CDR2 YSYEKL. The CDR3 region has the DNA TGCGCCAGCAGCCAAGGACCGTCCTCGGAAAGCAATGAGCAGTTCTTC. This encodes CASSQGPSSESNEQFF.

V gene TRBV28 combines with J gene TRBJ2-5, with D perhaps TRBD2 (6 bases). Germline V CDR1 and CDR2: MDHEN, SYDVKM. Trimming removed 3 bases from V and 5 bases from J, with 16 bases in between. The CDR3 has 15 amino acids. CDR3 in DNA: TGTGCCAGCAGTTTTCGACTTCACCGGGAGGAGACCCAGTACTTC. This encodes CASSFRLHREETQYF. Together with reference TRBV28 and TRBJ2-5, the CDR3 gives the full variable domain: DVKVTQSSRYLVKRTGEKVFLECVQDMDHENMFWYRQDPGLGLRLIYFSYDVKMKEKGDIPEGYSVSREKKERFSLILESASTNQTSMYLCASSFRLHREETQYFGPGTRLLVL.

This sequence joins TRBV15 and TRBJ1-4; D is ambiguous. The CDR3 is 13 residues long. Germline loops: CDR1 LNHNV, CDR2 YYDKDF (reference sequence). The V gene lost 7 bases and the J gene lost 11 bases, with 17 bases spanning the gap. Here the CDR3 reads CATNDGSLRKLFF. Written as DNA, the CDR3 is TGTGCCACCAACGACGGAAGTCTAAGGAAACTGTTTTTT.

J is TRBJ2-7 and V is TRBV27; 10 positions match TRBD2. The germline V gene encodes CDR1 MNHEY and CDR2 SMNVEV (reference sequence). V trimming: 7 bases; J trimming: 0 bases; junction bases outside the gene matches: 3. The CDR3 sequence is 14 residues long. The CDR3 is CASTRTSGSYEQYF. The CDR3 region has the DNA TGTGCCAGCACCCGGACTAGCGGCTCCTACGAGCAGTACTTC.

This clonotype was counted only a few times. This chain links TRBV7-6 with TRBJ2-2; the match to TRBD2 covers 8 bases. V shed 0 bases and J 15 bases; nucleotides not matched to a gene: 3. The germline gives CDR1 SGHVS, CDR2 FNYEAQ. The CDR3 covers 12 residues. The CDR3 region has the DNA TGTGCCAGCAGCTTAGCCGGGGGGGCGATGTTTTTT. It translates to CASSLAGGAMFF.

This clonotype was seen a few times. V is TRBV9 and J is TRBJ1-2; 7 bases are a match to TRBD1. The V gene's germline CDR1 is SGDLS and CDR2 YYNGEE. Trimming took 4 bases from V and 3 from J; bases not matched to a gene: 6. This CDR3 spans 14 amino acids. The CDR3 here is CASSSSDRDYGYTF. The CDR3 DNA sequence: TGTGCCAGCAGCTCCAGTGACAGGGACTATGGCTACACCTTC.

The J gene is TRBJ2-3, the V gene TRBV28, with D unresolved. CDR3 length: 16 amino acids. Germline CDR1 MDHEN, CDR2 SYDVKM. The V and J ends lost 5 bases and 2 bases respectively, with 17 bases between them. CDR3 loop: CASSPGPQSPTDTQYF. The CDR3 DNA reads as TGTGCCAGCAGTCCTGGTCCGCAGTCCCCCACAGATACGCAGTATTTT.

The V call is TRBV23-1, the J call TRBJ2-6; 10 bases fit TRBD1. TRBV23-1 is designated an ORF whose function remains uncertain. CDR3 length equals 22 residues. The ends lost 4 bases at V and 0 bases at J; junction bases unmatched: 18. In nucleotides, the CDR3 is TGCGCCAGCAGTCCCCATTCCCGGGACAGGGGTCATAAAAGCTCTGGGGCCAACGTCCTGACTTTC. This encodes CASSPHSRDRGHKSSGANVLTF.

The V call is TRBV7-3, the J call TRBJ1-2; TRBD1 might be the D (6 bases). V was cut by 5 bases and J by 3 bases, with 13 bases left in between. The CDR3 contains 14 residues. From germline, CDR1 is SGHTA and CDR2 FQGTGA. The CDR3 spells CASSPGAADYGYTF. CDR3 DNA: TGTGCCAGCAGCCCGGGGGCTGCTGACTATGGCTACACCTTC.

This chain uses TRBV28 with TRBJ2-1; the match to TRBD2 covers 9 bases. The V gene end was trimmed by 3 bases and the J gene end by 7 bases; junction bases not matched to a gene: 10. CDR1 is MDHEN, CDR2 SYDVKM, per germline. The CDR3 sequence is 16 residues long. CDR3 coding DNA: TGTGCCAGCAGTTTTATTAGCGGGAGCTTTAGGAATGAGCAGTTCTTC. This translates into CASSFISGSFRNEQFF.

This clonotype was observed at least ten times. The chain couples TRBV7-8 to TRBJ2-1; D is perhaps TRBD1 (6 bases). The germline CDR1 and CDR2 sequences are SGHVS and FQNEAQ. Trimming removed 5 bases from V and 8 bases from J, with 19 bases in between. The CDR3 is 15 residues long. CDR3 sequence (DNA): TGTGCCAGCAGCCCAGAATTACGACAGGCCGATGAGCAGTTCTTC. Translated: CASSPELRQADEQFF. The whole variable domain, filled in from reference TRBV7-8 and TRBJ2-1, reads GAGVSQSPRYKVAKRGQDVALRCDPISGHVSLFWYQQALGQGPEFLTYFQNEAQLDKSGLPSDRFFAERPEGSVSTLKIQRTQQEDSAVYLCASSPELRQADEQFFGPGTRLTVL.

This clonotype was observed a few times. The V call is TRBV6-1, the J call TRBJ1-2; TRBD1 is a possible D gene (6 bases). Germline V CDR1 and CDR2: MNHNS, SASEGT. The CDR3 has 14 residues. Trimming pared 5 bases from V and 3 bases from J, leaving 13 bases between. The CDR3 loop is CASSPRGGHYGYTF. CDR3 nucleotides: TGTGCCAGCAGTCCCCGTGGGGGGCACTATGGCTACACCTTC.